Shown below are 16 T cell receptor beta chains from a single sample sequenced in a study of Graves' ophthalmopathy and Graves' hyperthyroidism. Using RNA transcripts, the TCR beta CDR3 regions were amplified. HTBI-primed first-round RT-PCR preceded second-round multiplex PCR. Each CDR3 protein gets one entry after TCRdb re-called the multiplex PCR reads with MiXCR. Of approximately 540,000 distinct CDR3 sequences listed, roughly 39% are singletons. Input material: peripheral blood or thyroid tissue (not recorded which). These receptors were collected from an adult man with Graves' hyperthyroidism.

This chain connects TRBV12-3 or TRBV12-4 to TRBJ1-1; D gene ambiguous. The V and J ends lost 3 bases and 1 base respectively, with 18 bases between them. This CDR3 is built from 17 residues. The CDR3 region has the DNA TGTGCCAGCAGTTTGTTCCAGGTTGGGTGGGGGAACACTGAAGCTTTCTTT. Its protein is CASSLFQVGWGNTEAFF.

This clonotype was recorded at least ten times. CDR3 sequence: CSGKIAGETQYF. CDR3 in DNA: TGCAGTGGAAAAATAGCTGGGGAGACCCAGTACTTC. The V gene is TRBV20-1, the J gene TRBJ2-5; no firm D call. V was clipped by 7 bases and J by 5 bases, with 14 bases between them. This CDR3 spans 12 amino acids. Germline CDR1 is DFQATT and CDR2 is SNEGSKA (reference sequence).

This clonotype appeared a single time. A much larger clone lies one base from this, so it may be a read error. In DNA form, the CDR3 reads TGTGCCAGAACTTCGGGGAGCTACGAGCAGTACTTC. It translates to CARTSGSYEQYF. This chain joins TRBV28 and TRBJ2-7, with D possibly being TRBD2 (5 bases). V was pared by 9 bases and J by 3 bases, with 12 bases between. Germline V gene data show CDR1 as MDHEN and CDR2 as SYDVKM. This CDR3 spans 12 amino acids.

This clonotype was seen many times. This sequence joins TRBV28 and TRBJ1-1, with D possibly being TRBD1 (6 bases). The CDR3 has 14 amino acids. Germline V CDR1 and CDR2: MDHEN, SYDVKM. V was shortened by 5 bases and J by 2 bases, with 12 bases between the two germline ends. The CDR3 protein is CASSLTTGNTEAFF. Here the CDR3 DNA reads TGTGCCAGCAGTCTAACGACAGGAAACACTGAAGCTTTCTTT. The complete variable domain, with remaining parts taken from reference TRBV28 and TRBJ1-1, reads DVKVTQSSRYLVKRTGEKVFLECVQDMDHENMFWYRQDPGLGLRLIYFSYDVKMKEKGDIPEGYSVSREKKERFSLILESASTNQTSMYLCASSLTTGNTEAFFGQGTRLTVV.

The chain employs TRBV19 and TRBJ1-5; tentatively, D is TRBD1 (6 bases). Germline V gene sequence: CDR1 LNHDA, CDR2 SQIVND (reference sequence). Trimming took 8 bases from V and 2 from J, leaving 16 bases between them. There are 15 residues in the CDR3. The CDR3 loop is CASAGVDRGNQPQHF. For the CDR3, the DNA is TGTGCCAGTGCAGGGGTTGATAGGGGCAATCAGCCCCAGCATTTT.

The gene calls are TRBV12-5 and TRBJ1-1, with D unresolved. V gave up 1 base and J gave up 3 bases, with 27 bases separating them. CDR3 length: 20 amino acids. Germline CDR1 reads LGHNT; CDR2 reads FRNRAP. CDR3 loop: CASGLAISTANSRKDTEAFF. The CDR3 coding sequence is TGTGCTAGTGGTTTGGCCATTTCGACTGCGAACTCCCGAAAGGACACTGAAGCTTTCTTT.

The rearrangement joins TRBV2 to TRBJ2-7, with 10 bases fitting TRBD2. J was trimmed by 7 bases and V by 5 bases; bases with no gene match: 11. Germline V gene sequence: CDR1 SNHLY, CDR2 FYNNEI. The CDR3 is made up of 15 amino acids. The CDR3, as DNA: TGTGCCAGCAGTTTAGCGGGGGGTATCACCGGGGAGCAGTACTTC. Its translation: CASSLAGGITGEQYF.

The genes are TRBV5-1 and TRBJ2-5, with D maybe TRBD1 (5 bases). Looked up from germline, CDR1 is SGHRS and CDR2 is YFSETQ. Trimming removed 4 bases from V and 4 bases from J, with 14 bases in between. The CDR3 totals 14 residues. The CDR3 here is CASSASTGSETQYF. The CDR3 DNA reads TGCGCCAGCAGCGCGAGTACAGGTTCAGAGACCCAGTACTTC. The variable domain in full, with the rest retrieved from reference TRBV5-1 and TRBJ2-5, is KAGVTQTPRYLIKTRGQQVTLSCSPISGHRSVSWYQQTPGQGLQFLFEYFSETQRNKGNFPGRFSGRQFSNSRSEMNVSTLELGDSALYLCASSASTGSETQYFGPGTRLLVL.

The J gene is TRBJ2-5, the V gene TRBV7-3; maybe TRBD2 (6 bases). The length of the CDR3 is 12 residues. Germline CDR1 SGHTA, CDR2 FQGTGA. The V end lost 4 bases, the J end lost 8 bases, and 11 bases lay between the germline ends. This chain's CDR3 is CASSSHGGTQYF. CDR3 sequence (DNA): TGTGCCAGCAGCTCGCACGGGGGAACCCAGTACTTC.

The chain links TRBV29-1 to TRBJ2-1, with 7 bases fitting TRBD2. The V gene's germline CDR1 is SQVTM and CDR2 ANQGSEA. The CDR3 consists of 12 residues. After removal of 4 bases from V and 8 bases from J, the junction contained 5 bases not matched to a gene. CDR3 loop: CSVGLGGDEQFF. The CDR3 nucleotides are TGCAGCGTTGGCTTGGGGGGGGATGAGCAGTTCTTC.

There are many counts of this clonotype. V usage is TRBV6-1 and J usage is TRBJ2-7, with D uncertain. V shed 0 bases and J shed 3 bases, with 9 bases lying between them. CDR3 length equals 14 residues. Germline CDR1 reads MNHNS; CDR2 reads SASEGT. CDR3 sequence: CASSEAGGYYEQYF. The CDR3 DNA reads TGTGCCAGCAGTGAAGCTGGTGGGTACTACGAGCAGTACTTC.

This clonotype was counted a few times. The rearrangement links TRBV10-3 to TRBJ2-7; TRBD2 aligns across 13 bases. CDR1 and CDR2 (germline): ENHRY, SYGVKD. The J segment lost 5 bases and the V segment lost 6 bases, leaving 4 bases of the junction unmatched. The CDR3 loop spans 14 amino acids. The CDR3 reads CAISGLAGVNEQYF. The DNA for the CDR3 is TGTGCCATCAGCGGACTAGCGGGAGTCAACGAGCAGTACTTC.

This clonotype was observed a handful of times. The chain employs TRBV7-8 and TRBJ2-6, with 9 bases that match TRBD1. CDR1 SGHVS and CDR2 FQNEAQ come from the germline V gene. The V segment lost 3 bases and the J segment 0 bases; nucleotides outside the gene matches: 9. There are 19 residues in the CDR3. The CDR3 loop is CASSLETGGLYSGANVLTF. The CDR3 DNA sequence: TGTGCCAGCAGCTTGGAAACAGGGGGCCTATACTCTGGGGCCAACGTCCTGACTTTC.

The V gene is TRBV7-9, the J gene TRBJ1-3, with D tentatively TRBD1 (6 bases). V lost 7 bases and J 5 bases, leaving 15 bases between the germline ends. This CDR3 comprises 14 residues. Germline V gives CDR1 SEHNR, CDR2 FQNEAQ (reference sequence). CDR3 residues: CASTAEGERNTIYF. The CDR3 DNA is TGTGCCAGCACGGCCGAGGGGGAAAGAAACACCATATATTTT.

The J gene is TRBJ2-7, the V gene TRBV10-3, with 8 bases lining up with TRBD2. The CDR3 contains 15 residues. CDR1 and CDR2 (germline): ENHRY, SYGVKD. J lost 0 bases, V lost 2 bases, and 3 bases had no gene match. CDR3 amino acids: CAISEPGGSSYEQYF. The CDR3 DNA reads as TGTGCCATCAGTGAGCCGGGGGGGAGCTCCTACGAGCAGTACTTC.

This clonotype was counted only a few times. The chain is built from TRBV9 and TRBJ2-7; weak D call: TRBD1 (6 bases). The last part of the DNA fits TRBJ2-1 better; the J call may be wrong. This CDR3 is 14 amino acids long. Germline lookup yields CDR1 SGDLS and CDR2 YYNGEE. The CDR3, as DNA: TGTGCCAGCAGCGTAGGGGGGCTAGACAATGAGCAGTTCTTC. Encoded protein: CASSVGGLDNEQFF.